A selection of T cell receptor beta chains follows, all from one sample in a study of blood T cell repertoires in COVID-19. TCRdb's table, derived via immunoSEQ multiplex PCR, lists solely in-frame clones and lacks some. The sample records almost 250,000 clones, more than 75% being singletons. Sequenced input: peripheral blood. These receptors all stem from a woman aged 55-70 years who had recovered from COVID-19. Both conserved end residues are part of each CDR3. The D gene is left open where the match is weak. Clone size is stated in some rows and not others, as once, few, many or a class when expanded.

size	V	D	J	CDR3	DNA
.	TRBV11-3	.	TRBJ1-1	CASSVGASNTEAFF	TGTGCCAGCAGCGTGGGGGCTTCTAACACTGAAGCTTTCTTT
.	TRBV5-1	.	TRBJ1-1	CASSLADRNTEAFF	TGCGCCAGCAGCTTGGCGGACAGGAACACTGAAGCTTTCTTT
.	TRBV9	TRBD1	TRBJ1-2	CASSAELGTGGGRDYGYTF	TGTGCCAGCAGCGCCGAGCTTGGGACAGGGGGGGGTCGGGACTATGGCTACACCTTC
once	TRBV6-5	.	TRBJ2-7	CASSFVGMVGHEQYF	TGTGCCAGCAGTTTCGTTGGGATGGTGGGGCACGAGCAGTACTTC
.	TRBV7-6	TRBD2	TRBJ2-4	CASAGGGAKNIQYF	TGTGCCAGCGCGGGGGGGGGAGCCAAAAACATTCAGTACTTC
.	TRBV4-3	TRBD1	TRBJ1-4	CASSQAIQGLNEKLFF	TGCGCCAGCAGCCAAGCGATACAGGGGCTAAATGAAAAACTGTTTTTT
.	TRBV24-1	.	TRBJ2-7	CATSDSPGRGGDNEQYF	TGTGCCACCAGTGACAGCCCCGGGAGAGGAGGGGATAACGAGCAGTACTTC
.	TRBV6-5	TRBD1	TRBJ2-1	CASSFGTGVYEQFF	TGTGCCAGCAGTTTCGGGACAGGGGTGTATGAGCAGTTCTTC
.	TRBV5-1	.	TRBJ1-1	CASSLALRSTEAFF	TGCGCCAGCAGCTTGGCTCTACGGTCCACTGAAGCTTTCTTT
.	TRBV2	.	TRBJ1-6	CASSEGQNSPLHF	TGTGCCAGCAGTGAAGGCCAGAATTCACCCCTCCACTTT
.	TRBV14	.	TRBJ1-2	CASSQQVNYGYTF	TGTGCCAGCAGCCAACAGGTTAACTATGGCTACACCTTC
.	TRBV6-2/TRBV6-3	TRBD1	TRBJ1-2	CASSHPGQGANYGYTF	TGTGCCAGCAGCCACCCCGGACAGGGGGCGAACTATGGCTACACCTTC
.	TRBV6-5	TRBD1	TRBJ1-4	CASSRTGAANEKLFF	TGTGCCAGCAGTAGGACAGGTGCAGCTAATGAAAAACTGTTTTTT
.	TRBV6-4	TRBD2	TRBJ2-1	CASSMRGGLNEQFF	TGTGCCAGCAGTATGCGGGGGGGCCTCAATGAGCAGTTCTTC
.	TRBV7-8	.	TRBJ1-6	CASSPSLTRDTHSPLHF	TGTGCCAGCAGCCCCAGCTTGACCCGGGACACTCATTCACCCCTCCACTTT
.	TRBV3-1/TRBV3-2	.	TRBJ2-5	CASSQVDREETQYF	TGTGCCAGCAGCCAAGTCGACAGAGAAGAGACCCAGTACTTC
.	TRBV28	TRBD1	TRBJ2-7	CASIPGGLYEQYF	TGTGCCAGCATTCCAGGGGGCCTCTACGAGCAGTACTTC
once	TRBV6-4	.	TRBJ2-3	CASSDSGQSTDTQYF	TGTGCCAGCAGTGACTCTGGACAGTCCACAGATACGCAGTATTTT
.	TRBV5-1	TRBD2	TRBJ2-3	CASSLAVAGVTDTQYF	TGCGCCAGCAGCTTGGCGGTAGCGGGGGTCACAGATACGCAGTATTTT
.	TRBV5-4	.	TRBJ2-1	CASSLQQGEQFF	TGTGCCAGCAGCTTACAGCAAGGTGAGCAGTTCTTC
few	TRBV5-6	.	TRBJ1-5	CASSLQDQPQHF	TGTGCCAGCAGCTTGCAGGATCAGCCCCAGCATTTT
.	TRBV27	TRBD1	TRBJ1-2	CASSLLGQGVVHTF	TGTGCCAGCAGTTTATTGGGACAGGGGGTAGTGCACACCTTC
.	TRBV19	.	TRBJ1-3	CASSIARAGNTIYF	TGTGCCAGTAGTATTGCCAGGGCTGGAAACACCATATATTTT
.	TRBV29-1	.	TRBJ2-3	CSGGEDTQYF	TGCAGCGGCGGAGAGGATACGCAGTATTTT
once	TRBV19	TRBD2	TRBJ2-3	CASSILPGTSGGAWVTDTQYF	TGTGCCAGTAGTATTTTACCCGGGACTAGCGGGGGGGCCTGGGTCACAGATACGCAGTATTTT
.	TRBV7-2	TRBD1	TRBJ2-1	CASSLDRALINGEQFF	TGTGCCAGCAGCCTGGACAGGGCCCTCATTAATGGTGAGCAGTTCTTC
.	TRBV28	TRBD1	TRBJ1-1	CASWDRDSTEAFF	TGTGCCAGCTGGGACAGGGATTCCACTGAAGCTTTCTTT
.	TRBV5-1	.	TRBJ2-3	CASSRGISTDTQYF	TGCGCCAGCAGCCGGGGGATTAGCACAGATACGCAGTATTTT
.	TRBV11-2	.	TRBJ2-3	CASSLGSDTQYF	TGTGCCAGCAGCTTAGGGAGTGATACGCAGTATTTT
.	TRBV19	TRBD1	TRBJ2-6	CASSKWTGTGANVLTF	TGTGCCAGTAGTAAATGGACAGGGACTGGGGCCAACGTCCTGACTTTC
.	TRBV10-3	TRBD2	TRBJ2-3	CAISEGLAGSRDTQYF	TGTGCCATCAGTGAAGGGCTAGCGGGGTCCAGGGATACGCAGTATTTT
.	TRBV6-5	.	TRBJ2-7	CASSYRGMYEQYF	TGTGCCAGCAGTTACAGGGGTATGTACGAGCAGTACTTC
.	TRBV7-2	TRBD2	TRBJ2-5	CASSLALTSGGQETQYF	TGTGCCAGCAGCTTAGCCCTGACTAGCGGGGGACAAGAGACCCAGTACTTC
.	TRBV5-4	.	TRBJ1-2	CASSLQTNGYTF	TGTGCCAGCAGCTTGCAGACTAATGGCTACACCTTC
.	TRBV9	TRBD1	TRBJ1-1	CASSVGGDSLRNTEAFF	TGTGCCAGCAGCGTAGGGGGGGACAGCCTAAGGAACACTGAAGCTTTCTTT
once	TRBV4-1	.	TRBJ1-1	CASSLQVDTEAFF	TGCGCCAGCAGCCTGCAGGTGGACACTGAAGCTTTCTTT
.	TRBV18	.	TRBJ2-4	CASSPPNRLAKNIQYF	TGTGCCAGCTCACCACCGAACAGGCTAGCCAAAAACATTCAGTACTTC
.	TRBV4-3	TRBD1	TRBJ2-7	CASSPGTGSVLSEQYF	TGCGCCAGCAGCCCCGGGACAGGTTCCGTTTTGAGCGAGCAGTACTTC
.	TRBV11-3	TRBD2	TRBJ2-2	CASSLGTSNAGELFF	TGTGCCAGCAGCCTGGGGACTAGCAACGCCGGGGAGCTGTTTTTT
.	TRBV7-3	TRBD2	TRBJ2-5	CASSPLGGGFQETQYF	TGTGCCAGCAGCCCCCTGGGCGGGGGGTTCCAAGAGACCCAGTACTTC
.	TRBV5-6	TRBD1	TRBJ2-5	CASSSWGQGTETQYF	TGTGCCAGCAGCTCCTGGGGACAGGGGACGGAGACCCAGTACTTC
once	TRBV6-4	.	TRBJ1-5	CASSTTLNQPQHF	TGTGCCAGCAGCACGACATTAAATCAGCCCCAGCATTTT
.	TRBV5-1	.	TRBJ2-5	CASSLSTRRETQYF	TGCGCCAGCAGCTTGAGTACGCGGCGGGAGACCCAGTACTTC
.	TRBV9	.	TRBJ1-1	CASSVGRVNTEAFF	TGTGCCAGCAGCGTTGGCAGGGTGAACACTGAAGCTTTCTTT
.	TRBV5-5	TRBD1	TRBJ2-1	CASRRGQGSYNEQFF	TGTGCCAGCAGGCGGGGACAGGGCTCCTACAATGAGCAGTTCTTC
.	TRBV5-1	.	TRBJ2-1	CASSLGAGNEQFF	TGCGCCAGCAGCTTGGGGGCCGGAAATGAGCAGTTCTTC
once	TRBV13	TRBD1	TRBJ1-1	CASSLEPGQGGSEAFF	TGTGCCAGCAGCTTGGAGCCGGGACAGGGAGGCTCTGAAGCTTTCTTT